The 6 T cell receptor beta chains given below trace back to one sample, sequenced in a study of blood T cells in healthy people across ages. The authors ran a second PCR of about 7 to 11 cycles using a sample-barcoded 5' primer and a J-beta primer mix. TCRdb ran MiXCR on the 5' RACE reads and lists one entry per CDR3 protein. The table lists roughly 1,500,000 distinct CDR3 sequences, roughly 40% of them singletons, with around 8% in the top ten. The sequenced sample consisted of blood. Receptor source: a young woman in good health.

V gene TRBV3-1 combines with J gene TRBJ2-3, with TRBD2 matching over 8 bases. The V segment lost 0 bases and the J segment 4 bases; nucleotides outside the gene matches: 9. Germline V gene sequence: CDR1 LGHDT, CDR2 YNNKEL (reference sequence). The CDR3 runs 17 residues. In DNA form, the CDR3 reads TGTGCCAGCAGCCAAGACATCAGCGGGAGTGTGGCAGATACGCAGTATTTT. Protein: CASSQDISGSVADTQYF.

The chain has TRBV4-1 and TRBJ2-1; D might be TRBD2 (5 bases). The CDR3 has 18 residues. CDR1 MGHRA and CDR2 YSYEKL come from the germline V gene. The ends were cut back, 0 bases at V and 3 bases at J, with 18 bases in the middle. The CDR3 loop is CASSQDARRQPVYNEQFF. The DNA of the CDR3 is TGCGCCAGCAGCCAAGATGCGAGGAGGCAGCCAGTCTACAATGAGCAGTTCTTC.

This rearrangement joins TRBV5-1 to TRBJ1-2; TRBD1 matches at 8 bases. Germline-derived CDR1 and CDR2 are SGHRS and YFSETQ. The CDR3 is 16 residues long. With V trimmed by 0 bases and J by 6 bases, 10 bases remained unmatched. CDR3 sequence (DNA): TGCGCCAGCAGCTTGGGGTACCCGGGACAGGACGATGGCTACACCTTC. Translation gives CASSLGYPGQDDGYTF.

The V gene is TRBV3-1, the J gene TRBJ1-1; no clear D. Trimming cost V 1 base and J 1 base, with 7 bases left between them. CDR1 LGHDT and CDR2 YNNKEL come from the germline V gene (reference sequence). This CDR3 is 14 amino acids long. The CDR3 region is CASSQVWTNTEAFF. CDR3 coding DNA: TGTGCCAGCAGCCAAGTCTGGACGAACACTGAAGCTTTCTTT.

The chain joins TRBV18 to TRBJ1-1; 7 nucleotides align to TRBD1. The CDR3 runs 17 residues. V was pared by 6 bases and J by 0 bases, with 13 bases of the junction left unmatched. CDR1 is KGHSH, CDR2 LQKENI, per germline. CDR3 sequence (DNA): TGTGCCAGCTCCCAGACCTCGGGACAGCGGATGAACACTGAAGCTTTCTTT. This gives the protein CASSQTSGQRMNTEAFF. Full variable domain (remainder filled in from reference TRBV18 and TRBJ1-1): NAGVMQNPRHLVRRRGQEARLRCSPMKGHSHVYWYRQLPEEGLKFMVYLQKENIIDESGMPKERFSAEFPKEGPSILRIQQVVRGDSAAYFCASSQTSGQRMNTEAFFGQGTRLTVV.

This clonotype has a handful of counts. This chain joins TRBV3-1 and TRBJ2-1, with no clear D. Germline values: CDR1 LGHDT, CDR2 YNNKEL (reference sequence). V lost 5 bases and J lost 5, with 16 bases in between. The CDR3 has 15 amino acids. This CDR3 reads CASSDAQSEHNEQFF. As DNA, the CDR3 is TGTGCCAGCAGCGACGCCCAGTCGGAGCACAATGAGCAGTTCTTC.